This T cell receptor (beta chain) was profiled in a study of T cell repertoires in cytomegalovirus infection. About the study: In the study, CMV epitopes included recently identified HLA-C-restricted and well-studied HLA-B-restricted ones. Matching HLA type and CMV infection were both indicated by public TCR beta signatures. Broader study findings: The ex vivo response was dominated by HLA-C-restricted CMV-specific TCR beta clonotypes.

From the reads, TCRdb called clonotypes with MiXCR, one entry per CDR3 protein. This table holds 400,000 to 600,000 distinct CDR3 sequences, more than 40% found once. As for this clonotype: Its cognate antigen is unknown.

The source is a human donor in good health (CMV status not recorded). Some clones in this sample may be carry-over from other donors' samples. The sample consisted of cultured PBMCs, taken from culture after CMV antigen stimulation.

This chain's CDR3 is CASSQDRDASGVNNEQFF. CDR3 DNA sequence: TGCGCCAGCAGCCAAGACCGCGATGCTAGCGGAGTAAACAATGAGCAGTTCTTC. The V call is TRBV4-1, the J call TRBJ2-1; 7 nucleotides agree with TRBD2. Unmatched junction bases numbered 13, after V lost 0 bases and J lost 5 bases. CDR3 length: 18 residues. The germline V gene encodes CDR1 MGHRA and CDR2 YSYEKL.